Given below is one T cell receptor beta chain in context. Its antigen is currently unknown. This entry comes from a study of radiotherapy plus CTLA-4 blockade in lung cancer. Across the study: 15% to 20% of enrolled patients responded objectively, and 31% had disease control.

CDR1 is MGHRA and CDR2 is YSYEKL in the germline V gene. This CDR3 is built from 17 residues. V was shortened by 0 bases and J by 2 bases, with 16 bases between the two germline ends. The protocol was immunoSEQ multiplex PCR, while the TCRdb copy is restricted to in-frame clones and leaves out a portion. The sample lists 75,000 to 100,000 clones, 88% occurring once. Findings of the study overall: Radiotherapy with ipilimumab was followed by blood expansion of tumor-derived clones. Reports state that early shifts in blood T cell clones, with interferon-beta, best predicted response.

This TCR came from a human donor with non-small cell lung cancer that progressed on radiotherapy plus ipilimumab. Sample: peripheral blood, taken from a patient treated with radiotherapy plus ipilimumab. The rearrangement links TRBV4-1 to TRBJ2-5, with D tentatively TRBD1 (6 bases). As DNA, the CDR3 is TGCGCCAGCAGCCAAGATTCGGGCAGGGGTGGGCAAGAGACCCAGTACTTC. Translation: CASSQDSGRGGQETQYF.